Sequencing of this TCR delta chain was carried out in a study of Vδ1+ human thymocytes. Comment on this clone: Its target is not known.

The V gene lost 2 bases and the J gene lost 3 bases, with 7 bases spanning the gap. Germline lookup yields CDR1 TSWWSYY and CDR2 QGS. This CDR3 spans 13 amino acids. Extracted RNA was reverse transcribed into cDNA. Pooled V-gene forward primers with one constant-region reverse primer generated the CDR3 amplicons by multiplex PCR. TCRdb made new clone calls on the multiplex PCR reads using CATT. The sample has over 45,000 delta-chain clones; less than 15% are singletons. Study findings and constraints: TRG sequences recurred across donors, whereas TRD sequences stayed essentially private. Thymic delta-chain repertoires held roughly 18% Vdelta2 sequences and few Vdelta3, despite high sort purity. In the thymus, TRG and TRD repertoires looked highly polyclonal with Gaussian CDR3 lengths. Bulk repertoire data may be misinterpreted because of unexpected Vdelta2 sequences.

The sequence derives from a girl under three years old who had congenital heart surgery. Material for sequencing was Vdelta1+ gamma-delta thymocytes from the thymus. Noted subset: FACS-sorted CD3+ TCRalphabeta- TCRVdelta1+ TCRVdelta2- thymocytes. V and J are TRDV1 and TRDJ1; no definite D call. In nucleotides, the CDR3 is TGTGCTCTTGGGGAATTCCATCCCGATAAACTCATCTTT. This sequence encodes CALGEFHPDKLIF.